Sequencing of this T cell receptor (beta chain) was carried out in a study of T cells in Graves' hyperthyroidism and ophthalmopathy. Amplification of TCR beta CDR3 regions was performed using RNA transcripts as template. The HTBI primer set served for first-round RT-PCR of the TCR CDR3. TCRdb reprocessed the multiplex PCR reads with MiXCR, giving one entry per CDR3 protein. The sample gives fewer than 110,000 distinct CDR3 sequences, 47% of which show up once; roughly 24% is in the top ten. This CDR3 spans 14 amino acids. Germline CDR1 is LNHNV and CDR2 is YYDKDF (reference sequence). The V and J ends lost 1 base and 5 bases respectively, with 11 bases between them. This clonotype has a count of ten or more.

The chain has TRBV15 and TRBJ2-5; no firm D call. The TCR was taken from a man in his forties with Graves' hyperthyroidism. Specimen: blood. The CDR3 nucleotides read TGTGCCACCAGCAGAGTTCACGGTCGGGAGACCCAGTACTTC. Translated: CATSRVHGRETQYF.